This TCR beta chain was profiled in a study of shared T cell receptors in the human thymus. This clone was seen just once. Per germline, CDR1 LNHDA and CDR2 SQIVND (reference sequence). The length of the CDR3 is 13 residues. Trimming removed 6 bases at V and 5 bases at J, with 13 bases between. Using immunoSEQ multiplex PCR, the repertoire was profiled, and TCRdb retains in-frame clones only, with some absent. The data show about 380,000 clones, with approximately 95% seen just once and roughly 0.02% held by the top ten. The receptor was derived from a human donor. The V call is TRBV19, the J call TRBJ1-2; D remains unclear. The specimen sequenced was thymocytes. The CDR3 is CASSSPQRYGYTF. CDR3 bases: TGTGCCAGTAGCTCCCCCCAGAGATATGGCTACACCTTC. Full variable domain (outside the CDR3, taken from reference TRBV19 and TRBJ1-2): DGGITQSPKYLFRKEGQNVTLSCEQNLNHDAMYWYRQDPGQGLRLIYYSQIVNDFQKGDIAEGYSVSREKKESFPLTVTSAQKNPTAFYLCASSSPQRYGYTFGSGTRLTVV.